The TCR beta chain described here comes from a study of blood T cell repertoires in COVID-19. The CDR3 is 15 amino acids. CDR1 and CDR2 from the germline V gene are LNHDA and SQIVND (reference sequence). V lost 7 bases and J 3 bases, leaving 16 bases between the germline ends. The cohort comprised adults aged 18 to 89 years residing in under 25 US areas. Data came from immunoSEQ multiplex PCR; TCRdb stores just in-frame clones and leaves some out. The sample carries approximately 250,000 clones, approximately 90% recorded once. Sequenced: PBMCs or T cells enriched from blood (not recorded which). The receptor was derived from a man between 40 and 49 years old who had been exposed to COVID-19. The chain uses TRBV19 and TRBJ1-5, with a possible D match to TRBD1 (6 bases). This chain's CDR3 is CASTPLDRPNQPQHF. In nucleotides, the CDR3 is TGTGCCAGTACCCCCCTCGACAGGCCCAATCAGCCCCAGCATTTT.